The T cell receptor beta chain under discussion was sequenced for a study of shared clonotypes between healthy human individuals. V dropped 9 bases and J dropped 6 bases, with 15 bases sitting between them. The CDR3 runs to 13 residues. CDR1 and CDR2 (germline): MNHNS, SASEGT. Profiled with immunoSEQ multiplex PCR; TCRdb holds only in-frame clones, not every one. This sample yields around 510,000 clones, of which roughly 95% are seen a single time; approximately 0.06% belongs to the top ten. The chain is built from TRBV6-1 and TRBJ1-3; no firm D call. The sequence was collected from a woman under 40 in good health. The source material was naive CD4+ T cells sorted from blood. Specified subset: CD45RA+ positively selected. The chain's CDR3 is CASNERGKNTIYF. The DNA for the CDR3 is TGTGCCAGTAACGAGAGAGGGAAAAACACCATATATTTT.